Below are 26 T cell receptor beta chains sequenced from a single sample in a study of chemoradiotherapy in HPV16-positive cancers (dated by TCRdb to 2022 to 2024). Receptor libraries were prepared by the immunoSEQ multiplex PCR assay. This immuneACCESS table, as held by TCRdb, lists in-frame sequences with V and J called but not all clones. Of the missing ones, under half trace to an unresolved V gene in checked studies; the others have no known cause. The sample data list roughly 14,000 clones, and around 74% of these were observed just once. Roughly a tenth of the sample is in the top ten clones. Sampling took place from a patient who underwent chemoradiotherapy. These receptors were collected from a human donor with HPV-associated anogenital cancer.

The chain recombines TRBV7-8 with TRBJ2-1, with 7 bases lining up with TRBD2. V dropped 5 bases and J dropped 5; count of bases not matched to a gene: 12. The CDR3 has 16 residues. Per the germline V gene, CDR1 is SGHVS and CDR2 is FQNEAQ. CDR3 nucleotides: TGTGCCAGCAGCCAACTAATAGCGGGTGGCCACAATGAGCAGTTCTTC. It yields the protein CASSQLIAGGHNEQFF.

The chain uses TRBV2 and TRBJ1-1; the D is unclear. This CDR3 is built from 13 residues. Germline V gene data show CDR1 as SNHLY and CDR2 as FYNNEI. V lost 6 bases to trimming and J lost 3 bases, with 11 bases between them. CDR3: CASRGGIYTEAFF. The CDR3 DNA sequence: TGTGCCAGCAGAGGAGGGATTTACACTGAAGCTTTCTTT.

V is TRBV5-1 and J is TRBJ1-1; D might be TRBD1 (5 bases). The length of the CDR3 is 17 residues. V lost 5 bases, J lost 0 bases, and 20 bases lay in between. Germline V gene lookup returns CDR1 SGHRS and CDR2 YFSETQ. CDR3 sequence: CASRSEGGEGMNTEAFF. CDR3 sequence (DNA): TGCGCCAGCAGGTCTGAAGGAGGAGAGGGGATGAACACTGAAGCTTTCTTT.

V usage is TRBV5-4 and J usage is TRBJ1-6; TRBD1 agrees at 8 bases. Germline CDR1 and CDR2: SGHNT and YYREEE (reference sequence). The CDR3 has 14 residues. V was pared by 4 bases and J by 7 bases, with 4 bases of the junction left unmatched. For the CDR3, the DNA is TGTGCCAGCAGCCAGGGGGCTGGAAATTCACCCCTCCACTTT. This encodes CASSQGAGNSPLHF.

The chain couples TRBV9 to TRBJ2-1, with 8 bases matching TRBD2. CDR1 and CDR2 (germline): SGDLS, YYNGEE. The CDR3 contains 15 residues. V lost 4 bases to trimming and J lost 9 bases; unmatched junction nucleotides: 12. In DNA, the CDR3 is TGTGCCAGCAGCTCGACGGGACTAGGGTCTGTTGAGCAGTTCTTC. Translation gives CASSSTGLGSVEQFF.

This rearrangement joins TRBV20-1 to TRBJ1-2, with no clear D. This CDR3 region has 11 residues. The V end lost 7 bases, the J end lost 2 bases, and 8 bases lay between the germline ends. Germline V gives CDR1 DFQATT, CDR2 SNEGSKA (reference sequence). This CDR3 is CSVWVNYGYTF. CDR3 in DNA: TGCAGTGTTTGGGTCAACTATGGCTACACCTTC.

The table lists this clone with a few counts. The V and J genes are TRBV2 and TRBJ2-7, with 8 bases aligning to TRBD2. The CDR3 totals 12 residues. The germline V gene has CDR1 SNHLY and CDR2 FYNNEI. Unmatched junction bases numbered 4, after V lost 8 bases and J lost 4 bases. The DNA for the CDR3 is TGTGCCAGCTTAGCGGGACTTTACGAGCAGTACTTC. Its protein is CASLAGLYEQYF.

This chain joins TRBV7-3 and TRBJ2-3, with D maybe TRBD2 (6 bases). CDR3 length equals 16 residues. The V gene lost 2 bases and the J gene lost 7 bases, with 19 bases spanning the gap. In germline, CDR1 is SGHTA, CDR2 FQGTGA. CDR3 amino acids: CASSLAGSSGTYTQYF. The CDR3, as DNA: TGTGCCAGCAGCTTAGCGGGGTCGAGCGGCACGTATACGCAGTATTTT. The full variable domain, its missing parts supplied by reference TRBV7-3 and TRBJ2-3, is GAGVSQTPSNKVTEKGKYVELRCDPISGHTALYWYRQSLGQGPEFLIYFQGTGAADDSGLPNDRFFAVRPEGSVSTLKIQRTERGDSAVYLCASSLAGSSGTYTQYFGPGTRLTVL.

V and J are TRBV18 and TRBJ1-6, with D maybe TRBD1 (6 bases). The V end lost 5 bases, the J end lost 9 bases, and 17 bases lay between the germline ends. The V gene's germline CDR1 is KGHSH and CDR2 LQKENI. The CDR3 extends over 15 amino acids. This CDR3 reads CASSTERRGGSPLHF. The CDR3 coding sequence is TGTGCCAGCTCAACCGAGCGCAGGGGTGGTTCACCCCTCCACTTT.

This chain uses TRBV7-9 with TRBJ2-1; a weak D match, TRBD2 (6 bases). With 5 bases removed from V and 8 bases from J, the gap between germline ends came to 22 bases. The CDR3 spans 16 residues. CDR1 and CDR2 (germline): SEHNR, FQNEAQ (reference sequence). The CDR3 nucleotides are TGTGCCAGCAGCATCACCTTCGGAGGGTACATGTATGAGCAGTTCTTC. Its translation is CASSITFGGYMYEQFF.

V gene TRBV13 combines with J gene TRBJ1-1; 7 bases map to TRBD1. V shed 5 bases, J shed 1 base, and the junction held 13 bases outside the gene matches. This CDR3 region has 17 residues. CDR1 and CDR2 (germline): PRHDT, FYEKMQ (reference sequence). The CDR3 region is CASSLRLGGQPNTEAFF. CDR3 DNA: TGTGCCAGCAGCCTGCGGTTAGGGGGACAGCCGAACACTGAAGCTTTCTTT.

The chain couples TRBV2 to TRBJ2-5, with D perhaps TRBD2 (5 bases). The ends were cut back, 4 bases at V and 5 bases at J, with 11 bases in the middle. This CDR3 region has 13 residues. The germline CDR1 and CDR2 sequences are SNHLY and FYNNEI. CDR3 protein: CASSGGQSETQYF. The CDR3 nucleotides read TGTGCCAGCAGTGGAGGGCAGTCGGAGACCCAGTACTTC.

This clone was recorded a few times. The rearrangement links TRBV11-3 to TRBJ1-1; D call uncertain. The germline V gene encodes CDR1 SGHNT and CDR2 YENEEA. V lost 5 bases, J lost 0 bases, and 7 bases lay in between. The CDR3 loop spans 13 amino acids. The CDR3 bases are TGTGCCAGCAGCGTAAGGCTGAACACTGAAGCTTTCTTT. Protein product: CASSVRLNTEAFF. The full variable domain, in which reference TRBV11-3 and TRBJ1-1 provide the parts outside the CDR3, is EAGVVQSPRYKIIEKKQPVAFWCNPISGHNTLYWYLQNLGQGPELLIRYENEEAVDDSQLPKDRFSAERLKGVDSTLKIQPAELGDSAVYLCASSVRLNTEAFFGQGTRLTVV.

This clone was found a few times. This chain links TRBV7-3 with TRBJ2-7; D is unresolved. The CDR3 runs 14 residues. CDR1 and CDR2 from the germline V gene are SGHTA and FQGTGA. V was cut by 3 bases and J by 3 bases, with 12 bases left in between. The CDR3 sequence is CASSLSSRSYEQYF. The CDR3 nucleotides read TGTGCCAGCAGCTTGTCCTCAAGGAGCTACGAGCAGTACTTC.

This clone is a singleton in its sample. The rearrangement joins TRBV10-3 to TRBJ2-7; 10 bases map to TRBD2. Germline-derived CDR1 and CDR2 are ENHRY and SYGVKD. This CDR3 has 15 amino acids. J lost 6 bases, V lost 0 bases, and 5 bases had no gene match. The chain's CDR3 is CAISESAGGPGEQYF. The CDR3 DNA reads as TGTGCCATCAGTGAGTCAGCGGGAGGGCCGGGCGAGCAGTACTTC.

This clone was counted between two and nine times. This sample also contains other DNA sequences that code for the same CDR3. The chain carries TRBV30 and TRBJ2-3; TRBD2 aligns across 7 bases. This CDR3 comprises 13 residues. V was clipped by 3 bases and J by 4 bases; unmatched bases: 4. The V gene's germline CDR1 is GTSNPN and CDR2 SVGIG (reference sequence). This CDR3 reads CAWSGSGADTQYF. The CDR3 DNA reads TGTGCCTGGAGCGGGAGCGGGGCAGATACGCAGTATTTT.

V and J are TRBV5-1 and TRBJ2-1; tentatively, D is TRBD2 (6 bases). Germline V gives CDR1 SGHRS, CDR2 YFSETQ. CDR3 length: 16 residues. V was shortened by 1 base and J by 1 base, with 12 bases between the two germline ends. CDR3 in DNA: TGCGCCAGCAGCTTGATCGGGGGAGGTTCCTACAATGAGCAGTTCTTC. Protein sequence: CASSLIGGGSYNEQFF.

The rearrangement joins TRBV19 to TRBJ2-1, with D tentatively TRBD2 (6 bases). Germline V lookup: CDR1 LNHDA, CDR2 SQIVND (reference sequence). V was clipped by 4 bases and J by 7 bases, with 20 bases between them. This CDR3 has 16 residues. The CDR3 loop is CASSSFLGRRENEQFF. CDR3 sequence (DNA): TGTGCCAGTAGTAGTTTCTTGGGTAGGAGGGAAAATGAGCAGTTCTTC.

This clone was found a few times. The CDR3 spells CASRGRNTEAFF. DNA of the CDR3: TGTGCCAGCCGGGGGAGAAACACTGAAGCTTTCTTT. V gene TRBV6-1 combines with J gene TRBJ1-1; TRBD1 is a possible D gene (5 bases). The germline CDR1 and CDR2 sequences are MNHNS and SASEGT. The V and J ends lost 8 bases and 2 bases respectively, with 9 bases between them. CDR3 length: 12 residues.

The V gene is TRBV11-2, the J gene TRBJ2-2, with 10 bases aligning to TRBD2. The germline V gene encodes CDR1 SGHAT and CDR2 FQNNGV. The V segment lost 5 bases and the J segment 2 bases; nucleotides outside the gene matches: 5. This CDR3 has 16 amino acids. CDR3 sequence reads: CASSGGLAINTGELFF. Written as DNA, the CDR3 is TGTGCCAGCAGCGGGGGACTAGCGATTAACACCGGGGAGCTGTTTTTT.

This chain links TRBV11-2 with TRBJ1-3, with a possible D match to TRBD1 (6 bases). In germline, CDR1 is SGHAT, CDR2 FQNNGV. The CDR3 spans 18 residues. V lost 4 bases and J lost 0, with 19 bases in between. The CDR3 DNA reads TGTGCCAGCAGCTCAATCGGACAGTTTATCAACTCTGGAAACACCATATATTTT. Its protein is CASSSIGQFINSGNTIYF.

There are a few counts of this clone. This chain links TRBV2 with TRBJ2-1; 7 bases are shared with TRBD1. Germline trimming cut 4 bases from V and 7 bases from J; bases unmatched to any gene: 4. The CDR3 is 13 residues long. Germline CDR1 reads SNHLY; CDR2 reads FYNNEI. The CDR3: CASSAGQVNEQFF. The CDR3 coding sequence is TGTGCCAGCAGTGCCGGACAGGTAAATGAGCAGTTCTTC.

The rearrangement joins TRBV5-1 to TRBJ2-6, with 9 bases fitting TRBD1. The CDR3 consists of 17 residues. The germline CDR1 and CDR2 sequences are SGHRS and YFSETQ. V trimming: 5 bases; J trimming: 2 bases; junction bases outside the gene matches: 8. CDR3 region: CASRYDRGTTGANVLTF. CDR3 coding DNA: TGCGCCAGCAGGTATGACAGGGGGACGACTGGGGCCAACGTCCTGACTTTC.

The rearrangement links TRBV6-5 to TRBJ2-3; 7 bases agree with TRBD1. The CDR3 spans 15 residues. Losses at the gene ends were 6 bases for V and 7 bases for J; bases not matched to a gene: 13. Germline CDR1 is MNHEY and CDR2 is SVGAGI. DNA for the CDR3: TGTGCCAGCAGAAAATATGACAGGGTGGGGAATACGCAGTATTTT. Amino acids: CASRKYDRVGNTQYF.

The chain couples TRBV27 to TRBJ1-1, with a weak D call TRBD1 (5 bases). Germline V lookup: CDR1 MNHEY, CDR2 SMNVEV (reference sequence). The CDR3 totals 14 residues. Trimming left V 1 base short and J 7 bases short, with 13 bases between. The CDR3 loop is CASSLLWGLGEAFF. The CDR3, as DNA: TGTGCCAGCAGTTTATTATGGGGCCTGGGTGAAGCTTTCTTT.

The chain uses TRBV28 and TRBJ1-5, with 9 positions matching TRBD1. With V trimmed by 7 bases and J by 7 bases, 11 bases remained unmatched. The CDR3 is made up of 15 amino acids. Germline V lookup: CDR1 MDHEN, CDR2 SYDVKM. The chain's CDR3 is CASNRPGTGKQPQHF. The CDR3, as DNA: TGTGCCAGCAATCGACCCGGGACAGGGAAACAGCCCCAGCATTTT. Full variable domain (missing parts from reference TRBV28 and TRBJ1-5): DVKVTQSSRYLVKRTGEKVFLECVQDMDHENMFWYRQDPGLGLRLIYFSYDVKMKEKGDIPEGYSVSREKKERFSLILESASTNQTSMYLCASNRPGTGKQPQHFGDGTRLSIL.